This record concerns one TCR beta chain sequence. Its matching antigen is unknown. Primed by a sample-barcoded 5' primer and a J-beta primer mix, a second PCR proceeded for about 6 to 12 cycles. A template-switch adaptor that had 12 random nucleotides put a tag on each cDNA molecule. All samples yielded 3 million or more CDR3-containing paired-end reads. TCRdb recomputed calls from the 5' RACE reads with MiXCR, one row per CDR3 protein. The sample holds some 920,000 distinct CDR3 sequences, 51% seen once. This CDR3 has 14 amino acids. Per germline, CDR1 GTSNPN and CDR2 SVGIG (reference sequence). V trimming: 6 bases; J trimming: 1 base; junction bases outside the gene matches: 6. This sample is drawn from a study of blood T cells in healthy people across ages. Each donor had about 9.6 milliliters of peripheral blood drawn. Study-wide results and caveats: Observed TCR beta diversity per million T cells went down as age went up. This fall followed a roughly linear course with age.

The TCR originated in a woman in her sixties or seventies in good health. The sequencing sample was made of blood. The chain uses TRBV30 and TRBJ2-1, with 7 bases aligning to TRBD2. The CDR3 spells CACTSVRSYNEQFF. Written as DNA, the CDR3 is TGTGCCTGCACTAGCGTCAGGTCCTACAATGAGCAGTTCTTC. Looking up the rest from reference TRBV30 and TRBJ2-1 gives the full variable domain: SQTIHQWPATLVQPVGSPLSLECTVEGTSNPNLYWYRQAAGRGLQLLFYSVGIGQISSEVPQNLSASRPQDRQFILSSKKLLLSDSGFYLCACTSVRSYNEQFFGPGTRLTVL.